This passage covers 9 T cell receptor beta chains from one sample sequenced in a study of blood T cell repertoires in COVID-19. Here immunoSEQ multiplex PCR was the method, and the copy in TCRdb shows in-frame clones only, minus some. Of fewer than 250,000 clones in the sample, 80% to 90% were seen once. Sequencing was performed on PBMCs or T cells enriched from blood (not recorded which). These receptors all come from a woman aged 40 to 55 with acute COVID-19.

The V gene is TRBV27, the J gene TRBJ1-2, with D tentatively TRBD1 (6 bases). The germline V gene encodes CDR1 MNHEY and CDR2 SMNVEV (reference sequence). The CDR3 consists of 15 residues. V lost 0 bases, J lost 7 bases, and 15 bases lay in between. For the CDR3, the DNA is TGTGCCAGCAGTTTATCGTACCAGGGGTTCGGTGGCTACACCTTC. Amino acid sequence: CASSLSYQGFGGYTF.

This clone was detected only once. This chain uses TRBV21-1 with TRBJ1-5; the D call of TRBD1 is as the table states it, not checked on the DNA. TRBV21-1 is an annotated pseudogene. CDR3 length: 18 residues. Here the CDR3 reads CASSKIGTGGSSNQPQHF. The CDR3, as DNA: TGTGCCAGCAGCAAAATCGGGACAGGGGGTAGTAGCAATCAGCCCCAGCATTTT.

The rearrangement links TRBV5-1 to TRBJ1-2; 9 bases match TRBD1. The CDR3 totals 14 residues. Germline V gene sequence: CDR1 SGHRS, CDR2 YFSETQ. The junction had 9 bases not matched to a gene; V was cut back by 4 bases and J by 8 bases. The CDR3 here is CASSARDREVGYTF. For the CDR3, the DNA is TGCGCCAGCAGCGCCCGGGACAGGGAAGTGGGCTACACCTTC.

This sequence joins TRBV4-3 and TRBJ1-2; the match to TRBD1 covers 9 bases. The CDR3 sequence is 16 residues long. V trimming: 0 bases; J trimming: 3 bases; junction bases outside the gene matches: 5. Germline loops: CDR1 LGHNA, CDR2 YSLEER. CDR3 DNA: TGCGCCAGCAGCCAAGATATGACAGGGGGAGACTATGGCTACACCTTC. Its translation: CASSQDMTGGDYGYTF.

V and J are TRBV7-3 and TRBJ2-1, with D maybe TRBD2 (6 bases). The CDR3 extends over 16 amino acids. The V end lost 0 bases, the J end lost 4 bases, and 13 bases lay between the germline ends. The germline V gene encodes CDR1 SGHTA and CDR2 FQGTGA. The CDR3 DNA sequence: TGTGCCAGCAGCTTAACTGCCGGGAGCGCGTACAATGAGCAGTTCTTC. Translation gives CASSLTAGSAYNEQFF.

This clone was detected once. The chain carries TRBV7-6 and TRBJ2-1; 10 bases are shared with TRBD2. V lost 2 bases to trimming and J lost 4 bases; unmatched junction nucleotides: 5. The germline CDR1 and CDR2 sequences are SGHVS and FNYEAQ. The CDR3 totals 16 residues. In DNA, the CDR3 is TGTGCCAGCAGCTTAAGGGCTAGCGGGAGTTACAATGAGCAGTTCTTC. This codes for CASSLRASGSYNEQFF.

This chain uses TRBV11-2 with TRBJ2-1; D might be TRBD2 (5 bases). Germline values: CDR1 SGHAT, CDR2 FQNNGV. This CDR3 spans 15 amino acids. V gave up 3 bases and J gave up 4 bases, with 13 bases separating them. CDR3 in DNA: TGTGCCAGCAGCTTCAGCGAGGGATCTTACAATGAGCAGTTCTTC. Its translation is CASSFSEGSYNEQFF. The full variable domain, completed using reference TRBV11-2 and TRBJ2-1, is EAGVAQSPRYKIIEKRQSVAFWCNPISGHATLYWYQQILGQGPKLLIQFQNNGVVDDSQLPKDRFSAERLKGVDSTLKIQPAKLEDSAVYLCASSFSEGSYNEQFFGPGTRLTVL.

The rearrangement uses TRBV30 and TRBJ2-1; 7 nucleotides agree with TRBD2. This CDR3 region has 17 residues. With V trimmed by 0 bases and J by 10 bases, 18 bases remained unmatched. Germline V gene data show CDR1 as GTSNPN and CDR2 as SVGIG (reference sequence). The DNA for the CDR3 is TGTGCCTGGAGTGTAAGCAGCGGGAAGTTTATGCTTAGGGAGCAGTTCTTC. Amino acids: CAWSVSSGKFMLREQFF.

This clone has only a few counts. The chain is built from TRBV4-1 and TRBJ2-2; D is possibly TRBD1 (5 bases). The V gene lost 0 bases and the J gene lost 4 bases, with 12 bases spanning the gap. Germline CDR1 reads MGHRA; CDR2 reads YSYEKL. The CDR3 loop spans 16 amino acids. The CDR3 DNA reads TGCGCCAGCAGCCAAGATCGGAGACAGCTCACCGGGGAGCTGTTTTTT. It codes for CASSQDRRQLTGELFF.